Presented here are 27 T cell receptor beta chains from one specimen sequenced in a study of cytomegalovirus exposure and HLA in healthy donors. Researchers ran the PCR with 60 Vbeta and 13 Jbeta primers. Measured with immunoSEQ multiplex PCR; TCRdb has only the in-frame clones, and not every one. The sample table sets out 45,000 to 60,000 clones. The sequenced sample was PBMCs. These receptors all come from a male donor in good health and CMV-seronegative.

The rearrangement joins TRBV6-1 to TRBJ1-6; maybe TRBD1 (6 bases). The CDR3 covers 14 residues. CDR1 is MNHNS, CDR2 SASEGT, per germline. Trimming shortened V by 3 bases and J by 9 bases, and 12 bases separated the two germline ends. CDR3 sequence: CASSDQGRSSPLHF. In DNA form, the CDR3 reads TGTGCCAGCAGTGATCAGGGGAGAAGTTCACCCCTCCACTTT.

The gene calls are TRBV5-6 and TRBJ1-2; a weak D match, TRBD1 (6 bases). This CDR3 is 15 amino acids long. Trimming removed 2 bases at V and 4 bases at J, with 15 bases between. The germline gives CDR1 SGHDT, CDR2 YYEEEE. The CDR3 DNA is TGTGCCAGCAGCTTAAAGGGGGAAGAAGGCTATGGCTACACCTTC. Protein product: CASSLKGEEGYGYTF.

J is TRBJ2-5 and V is TRBV5-6; no clear D. The CDR3 is 13 residues long. The germline V and J ends were trimmed by 0 bases and 11 bases, with 14 bases remaining between them. CDR1 is SGHDT, CDR2 YYEEEE, per germline. This CDR3 reads CASSLDYHFEQYF. Here the CDR3 DNA reads TGTGCCAGCAGCTTGGACTACCACTTTGAGCAGTACTTC.

J is TRBJ1-4 and V is TRBV29-1; 8 nucleotides align to TRBD1. Germline CDR1 and CDR2: SQVTM and ANQGSEA. J lost 3 bases, V lost 6 bases, and 18 bases had no gene match. The CDR3 has 18 residues. CDR3 sequence (DNA): TGCAGCGTCCGAACAGGGGGTGAAGGCCCTGCAGCTAATGAAAAACTGTTTTTT. Amino acids: CSVRTGGEGPAANEKLFF.

V and J are TRBV18 and TRBJ2-1; 10 bases are shared with TRBD1. The CDR3 runs 14 residues. Germline values: CDR1 KGHSH, CDR2 LQKENI. V shed 5 bases, J shed 7 bases, and the junction held 5 bases outside the gene matches. CDR3 sequence reads: CASSIDRGLNEQFF. In nucleotides, the CDR3 is TGTGCCAGCTCAATTGACAGGGGGCTTAATGAGCAGTTCTTC.

This chain links TRBV5-1 with TRBJ1-1; 9 bases are a match to TRBD1. The CDR3 contains 16 residues. V was pared by 2 bases and J by 3 bases, with 8 bases of the junction left unmatched. The germline CDR1 and CDR2 sequences are SGHRS and YFSETQ. CDR3 residues: CASSLNPGQGYTEAFF. CDR3 sequence (DNA): TGCGCCAGCAGCTTAAACCCGGGACAGGGATACACTGAAGCTTTCTTT.

J is TRBJ1-1 and V is TRBV18; 7 positions agree with TRBD1. Germline V gives CDR1 KGHSH, CDR2 LQKENI. This CDR3 contains 12 residues. J was trimmed by 6 bases and V by 3 bases; bases with no gene match: 1. CDR3 DNA sequence: TGTGCCAGCTCACCCGGACAGGCTGAAGCTTTCTTT. It codes for CASSPGQAEAFF.

This chain links TRBV27 with TRBJ1-6, with D maybe TRBD1 (5 bases). V was pared by 4 bases and J by 0 bases, with 13 bases between. The CDR3 totals 17 residues. Germline assignment: CDR1 MNHEY and CDR2 SMNVEV (reference sequence). CDR3 coding DNA: TGTGCCAGCAGTTGGGCACAGGTGGGCTCCTATAATTCACCCCTCCACTTT. Translated, it gives CASSWAQVGSYNSPLHF.

The chain joins TRBV6-5 to TRBJ1-2; possible D gene TRBD1, 5 bases. This CDR3 spans 14 amino acids. CDR1 is MNHEY, CDR2 SVGAGI, per germline. V was shortened by 6 bases and J by 2 bases, with 13 bases between the two germline ends. Written as DNA, the CDR3 is TGTGCCAGCAGGCTGGATAGGGGAAACTATGGCTACACCTTC. The encoded protein is CASRLDRGNYGYTF.

V and J are TRBV7-8 and TRBJ2-3, with 10 nucleotides matching TRBD1. The germline gives CDR1 SGHVS, CDR2 FQNEAQ. The CDR3 covers 15 residues. The V segment lost 5 bases and the J segment 4 bases; nucleotides outside the gene matches: 6. For the CDR3, the DNA is TGTGCCAGCAGCGCTGGGACAGGGGTTTCAGATACGCAGTATTTT. It codes for CASSAGTGVSDTQYF.

The gene calls are TRBV18 and TRBJ1-4; D might be TRBD1 (6 bases). This CDR3 region has 15 residues. Trimming shortened V by 3 bases and J by 5 bases, and 13 bases separated the two germline ends. Looked up from germline, CDR1 is KGHSH and CDR2 is LQKENI. The CDR3 DNA reads TGTGCCAGCTCACCCAACCAGGGGAAGAATGAAAAACTGTTTTTT. This encodes CASSPNQGKNEKLFF.

This rearrangement joins TRBV15 to TRBJ2-3; possible D gene TRBD2, 5 bases. Per germline, CDR1 LNHNV and CDR2 YYDKDF (reference sequence). The CDR3 is made up of 17 amino acids. Trimming removed 0 bases at V and 0 bases at J, with 13 bases between. CDR3 in DNA: TGTGCCACCAGCAGAGATCTAGCAGCTACTAGCACAGATACGCAGTATTTT. Amino acid sequence: CATSRDLAATSTDTQYF.

The rearrangement uses TRBV7-9 and TRBJ1-1; no clear D gene. V was shortened by 5 bases and J by 1 base, with 5 bases between the two germline ends. In germline, CDR1 is SEHNR, CDR2 FQNEAQ (reference sequence). This CDR3 comprises 12 residues. This chain's CDR3 is CASSTQNTEAFF. The CDR3, as DNA: TGTGCCAGCAGCACACAGAACACTGAAGCTTTCTTT.

V gene TRBV18 combines with J gene TRBJ1-3, with D hard to call. Germline V gene data show CDR1 as KGHSH and CDR2 as LQKENI. CDR3 size: 15 residues. V lost 0 bases and J lost 2, with 8 bases in between. The CDR3 sequence is CASSPPAVAGNTIYF. CDR3 DNA: TGTGCCAGCTCACCACCGGCGGTAGCTGGAAACACCATATATTTT.

The chain is built from TRBV7-8 and TRBJ1-5; 8 positions agree with TRBD1. V lost 3 bases to trimming and J lost 7 bases; unmatched junction nucleotides: 8. This CDR3 spans 15 amino acids. CDR1 is SGHVS, CDR2 FQNEAQ, per germline. The CDR3 region has the DNA TGTGCCAGCAGCTTCAGTCAGGGGGCGTACCAGCCCCAGCATTTT. Its protein is CASSFSQGAYQPQHF.

The rearrangement links TRBV11-2 to TRBJ2-3; 10 bases fit TRBD2. Germline-derived CDR1 and CDR2 are SGHAT and FQNNGV. Trimming cost V 7 bases and J 4 bases; bases outside gene matches: 17. The CDR3 is 18 residues long. CDR3 protein: CASTLFTGRLAGADTQYF. CDR3 DNA: TGTGCCAGCACCCTATTCACGGGACGGCTAGCGGGGGCAGATACGCAGTATTTT.

The chain combines TRBV6-4 with TRBJ2-3; the match to TRBD1 covers 12 bases. Germline CDR1 reads MRHNA; CDR2 reads SNTAGT. The V segment lost 7 bases and the J segment 4 bases; nucleotides outside the gene matches: 18. CDR3 length: 19 residues. The CDR3 DNA reads TGTGCCAGCAAGGCTTACCCCGGGACAGGGGGCGAGGAGGCAGATACGCAGTATTTT. Protein product: CASKAYPGTGGEEADTQYF.

The chain couples TRBV15 to TRBJ1-1, with TRBD1 matching over 8 bases. The CDR3 sequence is 13 residues long. Germline V lookup: CDR1 LNHNV, CDR2 YYDKDF (reference sequence). J gave up 0 bases and V 8 bases, and 2 bases lay outside the gene matches. The CDR3, as DNA: TGTGCCACCCGGACAGGGATGAACACTGAAGCTTTCTTT. Its protein product is CATRTGMNTEAFF.

The chain joins TRBV18 to TRBJ2-2, with 11 bases fitting TRBD1. Germline-derived CDR1 and CDR2 are KGHSH and LQKENI. Losses at the gene ends were 5 bases for V and 1 base for J; bases not matched to a gene: 6. The CDR3 runs 17 residues. CDR3 sequence: CASSEGQGALNTGELFF. The CDR3 DNA sequence: TGTGCCAGCTCAGAAGGACAGGGGGCTTTGAACACCGGGGAGCTGTTTTTT.

The chain recombines TRBV30 with TRBJ1-6, with 8 bases identical to TRBD1. Trimming removed 3 bases from V and 0 bases from J; junction bases left unmatched: 1. Germline V lookup: CDR1 GTSNPN, CDR2 SVGIG (reference sequence). The length of the CDR3 is 15 residues. The CDR3 bases are TGTGCCTGGAGCACAGGGGGCTCCTATAATTCACCCCTCCACTTT. Translated, it gives CAWSTGGSYNSPLHF.

The chain couples TRBV5-1 to TRBJ1-1, with TRBD1 matching 10 bases. The J segment lost 1 base and the V segment lost 4 bases, leaving 4 bases of the junction unmatched. Germline V CDR1 and CDR2: SGHRS, YFSETQ. CDR3 length: 15 amino acids. In nucleotides, the CDR3 is TGCGCCAGCAGCACCGGGACAGGGGCGAACACTGAAGCTTTCTTT. Protein sequence: CASSTGTGANTEAFF.

The chain is built from TRBV30 and TRBJ2-3; 8 bases match TRBD1. Germline values: CDR1 GTSNPN, CDR2 SVGIG (reference sequence). There are 15 residues in the CDR3. V shed 7 bases, J shed 5 bases, and the junction held 14 bases outside the gene matches. This CDR3 reads CASRGQAGPLDTQYF. CDR3 nucleotides: TGTGCCTCAAGGGGACAGGCTGGCCCTTTAGATACGCAGTATTTT.

This sequence joins TRBV19 and TRBJ1-1; 8 nucleotides match TRBD1. V lost 3 bases, J lost 5 bases, and 8 bases stayed unmatched. The CDR3 covers 15 residues. CDR1 and CDR2 from the germline V gene are LNHDA and SQIVND (reference sequence). The CDR3 DNA is TGTGCCAGTAGTATCTGGGCAGGGGGCGATACTGAAGCTTTCTTT. Encoded protein: CASSIWAGGDTEAFF.

The V call is TRBV30, the J call TRBJ2-5; TRBD1 is a possible D gene (5 bases). The CDR3 is 16 residues long. Trimming removed 0 bases at V and 0 bases at J, with 14 bases between. Germline values: CDR1 GTSNPN, CDR2 SVGIG (reference sequence). CDR3 in amino acids: CAWSVKGWKNQETQYF. CDR3 DNA: TGTGCCTGGAGTGTAAAGGGGTGGAAAAACCAAGAGACCCAGTACTTC.

The chain uses TRBV9 and TRBJ2-3; a weak D match, TRBD2 (7 bases). This CDR3 has 15 residues. The ends were cut back, 3 bases at V and 2 bases at J, with 13 bases in the middle. Germline-derived CDR1 and CDR2 are SGDLS and YYNGEE. CDR3 DNA sequence: TGTGCCAGCAGCGAGGGGGGGGGCTACACAGATACGCAGTATTTT. Encoded protein: CASSEGGGYTDTQYF.

V usage is TRBV5-6 and J usage is TRBJ2-5; D might be TRBD1 (6 bases). Trimming stripped 3 bases from V and 3 bases from J, with 15 bases between. This CDR3 is built from 15 residues. Germline CDR1 and CDR2: SGHDT and YYEEEE. The CDR3 reads CASSSNREVEETQYF. CDR3 DNA sequence: TGTGCCAGCAGCTCCAACAGGGAAGTGGAAGAGACCCAGTACTTC. Drawing the rest from reference TRBV5-6 and TRBJ2-5, the complete variable domain is DAGVTQSPTHLIKTRGQQVTLRCSPKSGHDTVSWYQQALGQGPQFIFQYYEEEERQRGNFPDRFSGHQFPNYSSELNVNALLLGDSALYLCASSSNREVEETQYFGPGTRLLVL.

J is TRBJ1-2 and V is TRBV28; TRBD1 might be the D (6 bases). Trimming cost V 5 bases and J 2 bases, with 9 bases left between them. The germline V gene has CDR1 MDHEN and CDR2 SYDVKM. The CDR3 runs 13 residues. The CDR3 is CASSDGQNYGYTF. As DNA, the CDR3 is TGTGCCAGCAGTGACGGACAGAACTATGGCTACACCTTC.